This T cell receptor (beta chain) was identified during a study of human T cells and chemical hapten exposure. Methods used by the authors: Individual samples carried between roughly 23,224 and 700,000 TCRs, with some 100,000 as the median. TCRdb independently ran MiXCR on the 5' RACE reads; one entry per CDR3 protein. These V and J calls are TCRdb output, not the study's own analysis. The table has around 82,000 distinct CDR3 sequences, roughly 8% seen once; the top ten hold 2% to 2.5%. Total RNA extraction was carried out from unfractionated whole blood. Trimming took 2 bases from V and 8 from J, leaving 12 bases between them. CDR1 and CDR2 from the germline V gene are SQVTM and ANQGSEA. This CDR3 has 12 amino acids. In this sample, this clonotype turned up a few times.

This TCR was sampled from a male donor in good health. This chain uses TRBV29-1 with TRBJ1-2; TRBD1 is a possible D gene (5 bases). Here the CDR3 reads CSVESGGGGYTF. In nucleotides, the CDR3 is TGCAGCGTTGAATCTGGGGGTGGAGGCTACACCTTC. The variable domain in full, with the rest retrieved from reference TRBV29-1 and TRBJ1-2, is SAVISQKPSRDICQRGTSLTIQCQVDSQVTMMFWYRQQPGQSLTLIATANQGSEATYESGFVIDKFPISRPNLTFSTLTVSNMSPEDSSIYLCSVESGGGGYTFGSGTRLTVV.